These 11 T cell receptor beta chains came from one sample sequenced in a study of graft-versus-host responses after intestinal transplantation. The protocol was immunoSEQ multiplex PCR, while the TCRdb copy is restricted to in-frame clones and leaves out a portion. The sample includes roughly 20,000 clones, around nine tenths of them seen just once. The material was PBMCs, obtained more than 220 days after intestinal transplant. All receptors come from a human patient who received an intestinal transplant, so some T cells may come from the graft donor.

The V and J genes are TRBV7-8 and TRBJ2-7, with a tentative D call TRBD1 (7 bases). The V gene lost 1 base and the J gene lost 2 bases, with 12 bases spanning the gap. The germline gives CDR1 SGHVS, CDR2 FQNEAQ. The CDR3 runs to 15 residues. CDR3 in DNA: TGTGCCAGCAGCTTAGATGGCAGGGGGGCCTACGAGCAGTACTTC. Translating it yields CASSLDGRGAYEQYF.

This chain joins TRBV6-5 and TRBJ2-2, with TRBD1 matching over 7 bases. CDR3 length: 12 residues. Germline V gene sequence: CDR1 MNHEY, CDR2 SVGAGI. V lost 10 bases, J lost 11 bases, and 10 bases stayed unmatched. Here the CDR3 reads CATRDRAYELFF. CDR3 nucleotide sequence: TGTGCCACCCGAGACAGGGCCTATGAGCTGTTTTTT.

The chain carries TRBV4-1 and TRBJ2-3; 11 positions agree with TRBD2. The germline V gene has CDR1 MGHRA and CDR2 YSYEKL. V lost 1 base to trimming and J lost 2 bases; unmatched junction nucleotides: 11. The CDR3 runs 19 residues. This chain's CDR3 is CASSQVPSGGYTITDTQYF. The CDR3 DNA reads as TGCGCCAGCAGCCAAGTCCCTAGCGGGGGGTACACCATCACAGATACGCAGTATTTT.

CDR3 coding DNA: TGCAGCGCACTGGAAAACTACGAGCAGTACTTC. It yields the protein CSALENYEQYF. The rearrangement uses TRBV20-1 and TRBJ2-7, with D unclear. Germline CDR1 and CDR2: DFQATT and SNEGSKA (reference sequence). CDR3 size: 11 residues.

This chain connects TRBV5-6 to TRBJ2-3; tentative D call: TRBD2 (6 bases). The germline gives CDR1 SGHDT, CDR2 YYEEEE. The CDR3 spans 13 residues. Trimming removed 7 bases at V and 4 bases at J, with 13 bases between. CDR3 sequence reads: CASAGGVADTQYF. Written as DNA, the CDR3 is TGTGCCAGCGCCGGGGGTGTCGCAGATACGCAGTATTTT.

This clone was seen more than once but under ten times. This chain links TRBV9 with TRBJ1-6; D uncertain. V lost 3 bases to trimming and J lost 8 bases, with 12 bases between them. The CDR3 covers 14 residues. CDR1 is SGDLS and CDR2 is YYNGEE in the germline V gene. CDR3 amino acids: CASSATVVDSPLHF. CDR3 bases: TGTGCCAGCAGCGCAACAGTTGTAGATTCACCCCTCCACTTT. The full variable domain, completed using reference TRBV9 and TRBJ1-6, is DSGVTQTPKHLITATGQRVTLRCSPRSGDLSVYWYQQSLDQGLQFLIQYYNGEERAKGNILERFSAQQFPDLHSELNLSSLELGDSALYFCASSATVVDSPLHFGNGTRLTVT.

V gene TRBV7-8 combines with J gene TRBJ1-4; D gene ambiguous. This CDR3 region has 12 residues. V was trimmed by 1 base and J by 8 bases, leaving 5 bases between them. Per the germline V gene, CDR1 is SGHVS and CDR2 is FQNEAQ. This CDR3 reads CASSLEGEKLFF. In nucleotides, the CDR3 is TGTGCCAGCAGCTTAGAAGGGGAAAAACTGTTTTTT. The full variable domain, completed using reference TRBV7-8 and TRBJ1-4, is GAGVSQSPRYKVAKRGQDVALRCDPISGHVSLFWYQQALGQGPEFLTYFQNEAQLDKSGLPSDRFFAERPEGSVSTLKIQRTQQEDSAVYLCASSLEGEKLFFGSGTQLSVL.

This clone was seen only once. This chain uses TRBV7-9 with TRBJ2-1, with D tentatively TRBD1 or TRBD2 (5 bases each). The CDR3 is 17 amino acids. Trimming cost V 4 bases and J 4 bases, with 20 bases left between them. CDR1 and CDR2 (germline): SEHNR, FQNEAQ (reference sequence). The CDR3 protein is CASSYALGEGPYNEQFF. As DNA, the CDR3 is TGTGCCAGCAGCTATGCTCTAGGAGAGGGGCCTTACAATGAGCAGTTCTTC.

The chain recombines TRBV5-6 with TRBJ2-7; D might be TRBD1 (6 bases). Germline V gives CDR1 SGHDT, CDR2 YYEEEE. Trimming shortened V by 6 bases and J by 6 bases, and 22 bases separated the two germline ends. This CDR3 spans 15 amino acids. CDR3 loop: CASNHRARLNFEQYF. The CDR3 DNA sequence: TGTGCCAGCAACCACAGGGCCCGCTTAAACTTCGAGCAGTACTTC.

V and J are TRBV7-8 and TRBJ1-2, with 7 positions matching TRBD1. Germline V lookup: CDR1 SGHVS, CDR2 FQNEAQ. The CDR3 is 13 residues long. V was clipped by 5 bases and J by 4 bases; unmatched bases: 4. The CDR3 spells CASSPTGSYGYTF. Here the CDR3 DNA reads TGTGCCAGCAGCCCGACAGGGTCCTATGGCTACACCTTC.

For this clone: The identical CDR3 is also encoded by other nucleotide sequences in the sample. The genes are TRBV27 and TRBJ1-2, with 8 bases matching TRBD1. This CDR3 is built from 13 residues. V shed 7 bases, J shed 8 bases, and the junction held 9 bases outside the gene matches. The germline V gene encodes CDR1 MNHEY and CDR2 SMNVEV (reference sequence). The chain's CDR3 is CASTPGGAVGYTF. For the CDR3, the DNA is TGTGCCAGCACCCCAGGGGGCGCAGTGGGCTACACCTTC.